What follows are 18 T cell receptor beta chains derived from one specimen sequenced in a study of control samples from healthy donors and cancer patients (TCRdb year 2020). Libraries came from the immunoSEQ multiplex PCR assay. The table was pulled from immuneACCESS by TCRdb, which kept in-frame rearrangements only. Such tables lose some clones; where checked, under half of the loss comes from unresolved V genes, and the rest has no known cause. Here the sample has 150,000 to 200,000 clones; about 94% occur a single time. Roughly 8.4% of the sample is in the top ten clones. Sequencing input: blood. The source is a middle-aged woman in good health.

The V call is TRBV3-1 (or the pseudogene TRBV3-2), the J call TRBJ1-1; D call uncertain. V was trimmed by 3 bases and J by 3 bases, leaving 11 bases between them. From germline, CDR1 is LGHDT and CDR2 YNNKEL (reference sequence). The CDR3 length is 14 residues. CDR3 residues: CASSQDRPYTEAFF. The CDR3 DNA sequence: TGTGCCAGCAGCCAGGACCGGCCGTACACTGAAGCTTTCTTT.

Comment on this clone: Other DNA sequences from this sample encode an identical CDR3 as well. The chain recombines TRBV11-2 with TRBJ1-1, with unresolved D. This CDR3 is 14 amino acids long. The germline CDR1 and CDR2 sequences are SGHAT and FQNNGV. V lost 1 base to trimming and J lost 1 base, with 7 bases between them. The CDR3 protein is CASSLARGNTEAFF. In DNA form, the CDR3 reads TGTGCCAGCAGCTTAGCCCGGGGGAACACTGAAGCTTTCTTT.

V and J are TRBV9 and TRBJ1-6, with 9 bases aligning to TRBD1. CDR3 length: 15 residues. Germline loops: CDR1 SGDLS, CDR2 YYNGEE. The junction had 0 bases not matched to a gene; V was cut back by 0 bases and J by 5 bases. Here the CDR3 reads CASSVGQGDNSPLHF. CDR3 in DNA: TGTGCCAGCAGCGTAGGACAGGGGGATAATTCACCCCTCCACTTT.

The chain combines TRBV19 with TRBJ1-2, with 8 bases aligning to TRBD1. Per germline, CDR1 LNHDA and CDR2 SQIVND (reference sequence). The CDR3 contains 15 residues. The V segment lost 5 bases and the J segment 5 bases; nucleotides outside the gene matches: 10. DNA of the CDR3: TGTGCCAGTAGTGAGATCGGGACAGGCCCATATGGCTACACCTTC. Encoded protein: CASSEIGTGPYGYTF.

The chain uses TRBV7-9 and TRBJ1-1; D is undetermined. CDR1 SEHNR and CDR2 FQNEAQ come from the germline V gene (reference sequence). Trimming took off 1 base at V and 5 bases at J, with 17 bases between the two ends. This CDR3 is built from 16 residues. CDR3 coding DNA: TGTGCCAGCAGCTTAGATCCCCAGGCGGCGGGTACTGAAGCTTTCTTT. Encoded protein: CASSLDPQAAGTEAFF.

The V gene is TRBV18, the J gene TRBJ1-3, with D unclear. Germline V CDR1 and CDR2: KGHSH, LQKENI. The CDR3 runs 15 residues. With 0 bases removed from V and 0 bases from J, the gap between germline ends came to 6 bases. CDR3 residues: CASSPPSDSGNTIYF. The CDR3 DNA reads as TGTGCCAGCTCACCACCCTCAGACTCTGGAAACACCATATATTTT.

Details on this clone: Germline and junction disagree at one end, which may indicate a read error. This chain links TRBV6-5 with TRBJ2-2; TRBD1 is a possible D gene (5 bases). In germline, CDR1 is MNHEY, CDR2 SVGAGI. The CDR3 has 12 amino acids. CDR3 sequence reads: CAGRANTGELFF. The CDR3 nucleotides are TGTGCCGGCAGGGCTAACACCGGGGAGCTGTTTTTT.

The chain is built from TRBV7-8 and TRBJ1-5; the match to TRBD1 covers 7 bases. Per germline, CDR1 SGHVS and CDR2 FQNEAQ. The junction had 3 bases not matched to a gene; V was cut back by 5 bases and J by 2 bases. CDR3 length: 14 residues. CDR3 DNA: TGTGCCAGCAGCCAAGGACAGGGCAATCAGCCCCAGCATTTT. Translated, it gives CASSQGQGNQPQHF.

The chain employs TRBV4-3 and TRBJ2-7; either TRBD1 or TRBD2 may fit D (5 bases each). CDR1 is LGHNA and CDR2 is YSLEER in the germline V gene. CDR3 length: 15 residues. The ends were cut back, 6 bases at V and 3 bases at J, with 18 bases in the middle. CDR3 DNA sequence: TGCGCCAGCAGTCAGGGTACGGGATCTCGCTACGAGCAGTACTTC. This gives the protein CASSQGTGSRYEQYF.

The CDR3 spells CASSPEGHRLNYGYTF. In DNA, the CDR3 is TGTGCCAGCAGCCCCGAGGGCCACCGACTCAACTATGGCTACACCTTC. This chain connects TRBV7-3 to TRBJ1-2; D gene unclear. The germline V gene encodes CDR1 SGHTA and CDR2 FQGTGA. The CDR3 covers 16 residues. Trimming pared 5 bases from V and 2 bases from J, leaving 18 bases between.

This sequence joins TRBV7-9 and TRBJ2-5, with D tentatively TRBD1 (5 bases). V gave up 4 bases and J gave up 3 bases, with 12 bases separating them. Germline assignment: CDR1 SEHNR and CDR2 FQNEAQ (reference sequence). The CDR3 covers 14 residues. The CDR3 coding sequence is TGTGCCAGCAGCTCAGTGCCAGGGAAAGAGACCCAGTACTTC. Translating it yields CASSSVPGKETQYF.

This rearrangement joins TRBV4-1 to TRBJ1-3; 8 positions agree with TRBD1. The CDR3 extends over 19 amino acids. J was trimmed by 4 bases and V by 1 base; bases with no gene match: 15. Germline V gives CDR1 MGHRA, CDR2 YSYEKL. The CDR3 DNA follows: TGCGCCAGCAGCCAAGTGGACAGGACAGGGAGTAGAGCAGGAAACACCATATATTTT. It yields the protein CASSQVDRTGSRAGNTIYF.

The chain is built from TRBV7-6 and TRBJ1-1; no firm D call. Per germline, CDR1 SGHVS and CDR2 FNYEAQ. Between the trimmed V and J ends, which lost 1 base and 0 bases, there was a span of 3 bases. This CDR3 is built from 13 residues. CDR3 DNA sequence: TGTGCCAGCAGCTTAGTCCTGAACACTGAAGCTTTCTTT. Encoded protein: CASSLVLNTEAFF.

The chain carries TRBV11-2 and TRBJ2-3; 9 bases match TRBD2. There are 15 residues in the CDR3. Germline lookup yields CDR1 SGHAT and CDR2 FQNNGV. The ends lost 2 bases at V and 6 bases at J; junction bases unmatched: 6. As DNA, the CDR3 is TGTGCCAGCAGCTTAACGGCTAGCGGGGTGGATACGCAGTATTTT. It yields the protein CASSLTASGVDTQYF.

The rearrangement links TRBV5-4 to TRBJ2-5, with TRBD1 matching over 9 bases. V was clipped by 2 bases and J by 10 bases; unmatched bases: 9. Germline values: CDR1 SGHNT, CDR2 YYREEE (reference sequence). The CDR3 consists of 14 residues. This CDR3 is CASSFPSDRGIQYF. The CDR3 DNA follows: TGTGCCAGCAGCTTCCCCTCGGACAGGGGCATCCAGTACTTC.

This chain uses TRBV7-9 with TRBJ1-1, with D possibly being TRBD1 (5 bases). V was trimmed by 1 base and J by 5 bases, leaving 14 bases between them. The CDR3 runs 15 residues. Per germline, CDR1 SEHNR and CDR2 FQNEAQ (reference sequence). CDR3 sequence reads: CASSLVRGRTTEAFF. DNA of the CDR3: TGTGCCAGCAGCTTAGTGCGGGGCCGTACGACTGAAGCTTTCTTT.

The chain joins TRBV10-3 to TRBJ1-6; D call uncertain. The length of the CDR3 is 13 residues. Trimming removed 8 bases from V and 5 bases from J, with 10 bases in between. From germline, CDR1 is ENHRY and CDR2 SYGVKD. The CDR3 DNA is TGTGCCATCTCCGGGCAGGATAATTCACCCCTCCACTTT. Translated, it gives CAISGQDNSPLHF.

V is TRBV10-1 and J is TRBJ2-2; D possibly uses TRBD1 or TRBD2 (5 bases each). Germline V CDR1 and CDR2: WNHNN, SYGVQD (reference sequence). With 3 bases removed from V and 3 bases from J, the gap between germline ends came to 11 bases. The length of the CDR3 is 15 residues. The CDR3 DNA follows: TGCGCCAGCAGTGACCGGCTGGGGGACACCGGGGAGCTGTTTTTT. Translation gives CASSDRLGDTGELFF.